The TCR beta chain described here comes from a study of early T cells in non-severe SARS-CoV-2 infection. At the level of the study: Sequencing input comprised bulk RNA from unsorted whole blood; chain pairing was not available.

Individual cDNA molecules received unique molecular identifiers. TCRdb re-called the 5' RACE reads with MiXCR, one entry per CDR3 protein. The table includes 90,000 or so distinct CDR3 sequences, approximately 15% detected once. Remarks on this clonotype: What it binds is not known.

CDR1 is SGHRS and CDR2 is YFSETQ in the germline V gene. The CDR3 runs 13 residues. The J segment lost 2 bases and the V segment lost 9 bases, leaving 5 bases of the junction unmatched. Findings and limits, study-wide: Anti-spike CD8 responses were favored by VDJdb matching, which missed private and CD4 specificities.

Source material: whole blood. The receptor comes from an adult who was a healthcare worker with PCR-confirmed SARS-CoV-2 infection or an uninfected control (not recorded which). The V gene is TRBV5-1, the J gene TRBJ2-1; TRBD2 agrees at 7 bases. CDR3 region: CATRESAYNEQFF. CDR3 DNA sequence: TGCGCCACGCGGGAGTCGGCCTACAATGAGCAGTTCTTC.